The clone carrying this T cell receptor beta chain was counted between two and nine times. As yet, its antigen is unknown. The data belong to a study of post-analysis software for immune sequencing data. The CDR3 extends over 23 amino acids. Germline values: CDR1 LGHNA, CDR2 YNFKEQ. The V gene lost 0 bases and the J gene lost 0 bases, with 27 bases spanning the gap. Overall study results and limits: Roughly 5 TRBV segments, TRBV5-6, TRBV5-1 and TRBV20-1 among them, were found more frequent in patients than controls. For normalized Chao1 diversity, multiple sclerosis patients scored significantly lower than controls did.

Researchers reported that TCR beta cDNA libraries carried unique molecular identifiers. TCRdb ran MiXCR on the PCR reads and lists one entry per CDR3 protein. Here the sample spans hundreds of thousands of distinct CDR3 sequences, less than 35% being singletons. The sample taken for sequencing was blood. The rearrangement joins TRBV4-2 to TRBJ2-6; D gene uncertain. The receptor's source is a girl under 18 with multiple sclerosis. The CDR3 sequence: CASSQDSSRSVAFGSSGANVLTF. The CDR3 nucleotides are TGTGCCAGCAGCCAAGATTCCTCCAGATCGGTTGCGTTCGGTAGCTCTGGGGCCAACGTCCTGACTTTC.